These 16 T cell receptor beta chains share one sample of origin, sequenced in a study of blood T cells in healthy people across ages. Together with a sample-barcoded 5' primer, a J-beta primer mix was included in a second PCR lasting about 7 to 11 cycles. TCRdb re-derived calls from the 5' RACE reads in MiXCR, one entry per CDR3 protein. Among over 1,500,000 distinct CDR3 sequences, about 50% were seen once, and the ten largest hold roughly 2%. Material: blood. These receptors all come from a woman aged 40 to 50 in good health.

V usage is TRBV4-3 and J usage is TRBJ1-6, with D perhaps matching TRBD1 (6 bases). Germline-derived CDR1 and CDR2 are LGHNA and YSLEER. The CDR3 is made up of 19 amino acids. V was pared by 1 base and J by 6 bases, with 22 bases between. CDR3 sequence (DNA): TGCGCCAGCAGCCAAGCATCGGCAGGGGCCACGACGGGTAATTCACCCCTCCACTTT. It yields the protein CASSQASAGATTGNSPLHF.

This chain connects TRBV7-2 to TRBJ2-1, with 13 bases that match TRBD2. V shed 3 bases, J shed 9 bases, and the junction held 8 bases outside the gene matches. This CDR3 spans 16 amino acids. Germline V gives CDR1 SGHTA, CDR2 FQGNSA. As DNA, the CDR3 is TGTGCCAGCAGCTTTACGACTAGCGGGGGGCTGGGTGAGCAGTTCTTC. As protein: CASSFTTSGGLGEQFF.

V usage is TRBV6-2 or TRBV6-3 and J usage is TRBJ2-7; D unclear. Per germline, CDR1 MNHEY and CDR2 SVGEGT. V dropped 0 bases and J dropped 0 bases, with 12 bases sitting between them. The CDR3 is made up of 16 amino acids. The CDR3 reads CASSYSSKDSSYEQYF. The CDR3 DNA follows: TGTGCCAGCAGTTACTCGAGCAAGGATTCCTCCTACGAGCAGTACTTC.

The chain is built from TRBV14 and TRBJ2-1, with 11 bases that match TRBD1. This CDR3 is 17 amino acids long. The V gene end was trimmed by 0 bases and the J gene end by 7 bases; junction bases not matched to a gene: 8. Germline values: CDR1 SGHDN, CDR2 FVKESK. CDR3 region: CASSQDVGDRGLNEQFF. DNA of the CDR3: TGTGCCAGCAGCCAAGATGTGGGGGACAGGGGGTTAAATGAGCAGTTCTTC.

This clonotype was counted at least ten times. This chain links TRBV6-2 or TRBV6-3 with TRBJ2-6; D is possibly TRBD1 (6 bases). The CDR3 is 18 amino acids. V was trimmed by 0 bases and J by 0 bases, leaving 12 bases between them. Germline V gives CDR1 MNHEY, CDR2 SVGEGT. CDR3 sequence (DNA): TGTGCCAGCAGTTACTCAGCAGGGGTCACCTCTGGGGCCAACGTCCTGACTTTC. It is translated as CASSYSAGVTSGANVLTF.

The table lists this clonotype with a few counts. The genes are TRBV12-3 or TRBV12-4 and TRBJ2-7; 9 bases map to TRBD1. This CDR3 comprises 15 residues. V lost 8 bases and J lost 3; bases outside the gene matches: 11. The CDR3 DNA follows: TGTGCCAGCTGTTCGCCGGGACAGGGACTCTACGAGCAGTACTTC. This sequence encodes CASCSPGQGLYEQYF.

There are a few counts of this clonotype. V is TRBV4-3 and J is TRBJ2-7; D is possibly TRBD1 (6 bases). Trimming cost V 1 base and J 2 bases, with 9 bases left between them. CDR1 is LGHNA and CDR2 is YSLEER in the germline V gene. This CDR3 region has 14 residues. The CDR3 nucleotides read TGCGCCAGCAGCCAAGGTTCAGGGGCCTACGAGCAGTACTTC. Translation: CASSQGSGAYEQYF.

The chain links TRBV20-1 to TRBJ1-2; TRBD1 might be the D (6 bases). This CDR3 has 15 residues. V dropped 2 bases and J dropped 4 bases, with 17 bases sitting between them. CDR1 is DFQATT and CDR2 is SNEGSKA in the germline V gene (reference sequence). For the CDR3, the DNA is TGCAGTGCTAGAACGACAGGCCTAGGAGGCTATGGCTACACCTTC. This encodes CSARTTGLGGYGYTF.

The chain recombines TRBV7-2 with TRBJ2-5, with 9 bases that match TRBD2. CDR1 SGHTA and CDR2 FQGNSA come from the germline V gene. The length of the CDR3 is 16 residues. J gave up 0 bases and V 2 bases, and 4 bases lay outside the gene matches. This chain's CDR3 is CASSLLAGANQETQYF. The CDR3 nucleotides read TGTGCCAGCAGCTTATTAGCGGGGGCGAACCAAGAGACCCAGTACTTC.

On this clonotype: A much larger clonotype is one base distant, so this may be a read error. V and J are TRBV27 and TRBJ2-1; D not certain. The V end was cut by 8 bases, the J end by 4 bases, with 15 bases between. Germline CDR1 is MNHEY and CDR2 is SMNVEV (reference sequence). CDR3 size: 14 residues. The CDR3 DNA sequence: TGTGCCAGCTGTTCTCCTGGGCGGTACAATGAGCAGTTCTTC. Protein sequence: CASCSPGRYNEQFF.

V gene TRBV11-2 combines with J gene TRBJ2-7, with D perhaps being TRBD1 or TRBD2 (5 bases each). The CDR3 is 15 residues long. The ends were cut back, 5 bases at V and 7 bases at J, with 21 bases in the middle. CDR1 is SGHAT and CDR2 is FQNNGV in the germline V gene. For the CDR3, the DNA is TGTGCCAGCAGCCCCCAGGGTATCCCTCCGGGGGAGCAGTACTTC. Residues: CASSPQGIPPGEQYF.

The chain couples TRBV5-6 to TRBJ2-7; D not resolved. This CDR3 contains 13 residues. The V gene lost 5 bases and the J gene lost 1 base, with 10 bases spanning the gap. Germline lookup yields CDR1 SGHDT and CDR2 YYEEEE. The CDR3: CASSWSYSYEQYF. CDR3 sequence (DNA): TGTGCCAGCAGTTGGTCGTATTCCTACGAGCAGTACTTC.

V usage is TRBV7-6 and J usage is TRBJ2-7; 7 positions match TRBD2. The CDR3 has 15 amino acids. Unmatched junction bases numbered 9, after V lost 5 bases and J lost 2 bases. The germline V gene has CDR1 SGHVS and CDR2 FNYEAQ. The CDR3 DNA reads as TGTGCCAGCAGCCCAGCGGCGGGGGACGCCTACGAGCAGTACTTC. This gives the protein CASSPAAGDAYEQYF.

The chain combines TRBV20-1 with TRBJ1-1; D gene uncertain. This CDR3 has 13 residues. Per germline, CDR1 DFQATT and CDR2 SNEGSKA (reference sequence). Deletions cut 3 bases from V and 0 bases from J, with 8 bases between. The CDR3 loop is CSASSGMNTEAFF. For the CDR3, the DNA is TGCAGTGCTAGTTCCGGGATGAACACTGAAGCTTTCTTT.

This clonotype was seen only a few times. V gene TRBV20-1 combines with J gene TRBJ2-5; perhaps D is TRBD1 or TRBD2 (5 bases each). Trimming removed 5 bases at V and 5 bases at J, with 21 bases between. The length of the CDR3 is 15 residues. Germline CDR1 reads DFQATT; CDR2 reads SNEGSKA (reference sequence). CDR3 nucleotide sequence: TGCAGTGCTTCTCTTCCGGGACGATCCTGGGAGACCCAGTACTTC. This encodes CSASLPGRSWETQYF.

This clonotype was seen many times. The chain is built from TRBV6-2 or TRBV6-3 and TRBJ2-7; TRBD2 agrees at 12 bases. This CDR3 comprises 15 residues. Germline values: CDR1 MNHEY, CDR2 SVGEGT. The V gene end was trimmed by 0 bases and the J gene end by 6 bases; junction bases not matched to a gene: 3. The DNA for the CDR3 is TGTGCCAGCAGTTACTCCCTAGCGGGGGGGCGCGAGCAGTACTTC. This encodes CASSYSLAGGREQYF.